This T cell receptor (beta chain) was profiled in a study of cytomegalovirus exposure and HLA in healthy donors. Whole-study findings and limits: Analyses of presence/absence relied on an assumption of roughly uniform sequencing depth across donors. Using a false discovery rate of 0.05, a later analysis showed that 15,000 to 20,000 TCR beta sequences were associated with HLA alleles.

This PCR relied on a set of 60 Vbeta primers and 13 Jbeta primers. In the study's own analysis: In a later analysis, around 11 million of 75 million to 90 million unique beta chains occurred in at least two donors. Only in-frame clones appear in the TCRdb table, and some are missing; sequencing was by immunoSEQ multiplex PCR. V and J calls and clone size follow that table, whereas D and trimming were derived from the DNA. The data hold under 150,000 clones, with around four fifths observed a single time. There are 16 residues in the CDR3. V was pared by 2 bases and J by 11 bases, with 16 bases of the junction left unmatched. The germline V gene has CDR1 SGHDT and CDR2 YYEEEE. In regard to this clone: No antigen is known for it.

The receptor was derived from a man aged 30-40 years in good health and CMV-seronegative. Sequencing input: PBMCs. The chain is built from TRBV5-6 and TRBJ1-5, with 7 bases fitting TRBD1. The CDR3 sequence is CASSFGTELSSSAQHF. CDR3 DNA: TGTGCCAGCAGCTTTGGGACAGAACTTTCCTCATCCGCCCAGCATTTT.